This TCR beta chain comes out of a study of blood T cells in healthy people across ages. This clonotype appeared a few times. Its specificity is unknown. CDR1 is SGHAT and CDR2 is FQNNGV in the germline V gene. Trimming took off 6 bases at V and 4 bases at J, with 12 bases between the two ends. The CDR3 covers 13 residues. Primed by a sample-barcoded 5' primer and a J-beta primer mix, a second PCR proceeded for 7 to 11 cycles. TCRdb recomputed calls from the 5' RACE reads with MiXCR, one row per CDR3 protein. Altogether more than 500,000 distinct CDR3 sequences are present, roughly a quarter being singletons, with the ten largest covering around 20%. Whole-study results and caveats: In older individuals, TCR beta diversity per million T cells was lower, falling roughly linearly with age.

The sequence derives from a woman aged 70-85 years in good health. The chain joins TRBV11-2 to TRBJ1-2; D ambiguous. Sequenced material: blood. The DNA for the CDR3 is TGTGCCAGCAGTCTAAACACAGCCTATGGCTACACCTTC. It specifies CASSLNTAYGYTF.